Presented here are 27 T cell receptor beta chains from one specimen sequenced in a study of T cell changes during pregnancy in multiple sclerosis. Using immunoSEQ multiplex PCR, the repertoire was profiled, and TCRdb retains in-frame clones only, with some absent. The sample lists some 17,000 clones, 80% to 85% seen once, with 15% to 20% in the top ten. This specimen consisted of CD8+ T cells from peripheral blood mononuclear cells, obtained in the third trimester of pregnancy. These TCRs come from a female donor in good health, enrolled as a control in a pregnancy study.

This clone came up a few times. The CDR3 reads CASSGLENTEAFF. As DNA, the CDR3 is TGTGCCAGCAGTGGGCTCGAGAACACTGAAGCTTTCTTT. The rearrangement uses TRBV6-5 and TRBJ1-1; D remains ambiguous. V lost 5 bases and J 1 base, leaving 8 bases between the germline ends. Germline V CDR1 and CDR2: MNHEY, SVGAGI. The length of the CDR3 is 13 residues.

This clone was detected a few times. This chain joins TRBV2 and TRBJ1-1; D not resolved. Germline V gene lookup returns CDR1 SNHLY and CDR2 FYNNEI. CDR3 size: 9 residues. V lost 2 bases to trimming and J lost 11 bases, with 3 bases between them. The CDR3 nucleotides read TGTGCCAGCAGTGAACTGGCTTTCTTT. Its translation: CASSELAFF. The variable domain in full, completed from reference TRBV2 and TRBJ1-1, reads EPEVTQTPSHQVTQMGQEVILRCVPISNHLYFYWYRQILGQKVEFLVSFYNNEISEKSEIFDDQFSVERPDGSNFTLKIRSTKLEDSAMYFCASSELAFFGQGTRLTVV.

This clone was recorded once. The V gene is TRBV11-2, the J gene TRBJ2-3, with a tentative D call TRBD2 (6 bases). From germline, CDR1 is SGHAT and CDR2 FQNNGV. The CDR3 runs 16 residues. V lost 4 bases and J 1 base, leaving 15 bases between the germline ends. The CDR3 sequence is CASSSDGGAGTDTQYF. DNA of the CDR3: TGTGCCAGCAGCTCCGATGGAGGGGCCGGCACAGATACGCAGTATTTT.

The V and J genes are TRBV19 and TRBJ2-3; 13 nucleotides agree with TRBD2. This CDR3 region has 20 residues. V trimming: 4 bases; J trimming: 0 bases; junction bases outside the gene matches: 13. Germline assignment: CDR1 LNHDA and CDR2 SQIVND (reference sequence). The CDR3 protein is CASSTGRLAGGGASTDTQYF. CDR3 coding DNA: TGTGCCAGTAGTACTGGCAGACTAGCGGGGGGTGGTGCTAGCACAGATACGCAGTATTTT.

The genes are TRBV11-2 and TRBJ1-1; TRBD1 matches at 7 bases. From germline, CDR1 is SGHAT and CDR2 FQNNGV. V was clipped by 0 bases and J by 8 bases; unmatched bases: 3. CDR3 length: 13 residues. CDR3 in DNA: TGTGCCAGCAGCTTAGATGTGACAGGGGAAGCTTTCTTT. Translated, it gives CASSLDVTGEAFF.

This sequence joins TRBV5-4 and TRBJ2-3; D is ambiguous. The CDR3 loop spans 12 amino acids. The V end lost 1 base, the J end lost 3 bases, and 3 bases lay between the germline ends. Per the germline V gene, CDR1 is SGHNT and CDR2 is YYREEE (reference sequence). The CDR3 bases are TGTGCCAGCAGCTTGATAACAGATACGCAGTATTTT. Its protein is CASSLITDTQYF.

With regard to this clone: Mismatch with germline at one junction end may stem from a read error. The J gene is TRBJ2-6, the V gene TRBV7-9; D is undetermined. The CDR3 runs 11 residues. Germline V gives CDR1 SEHNR, CDR2 FQNEAQ (reference sequence). CDR3 in DNA: TGCGCCAGCCGGTACGGTAACGTCCTGACTTTC. Encoded protein: CASRYGNVLTF. Looking up the rest from reference TRBV7-9 and TRBJ2-6 gives the full variable domain: DTGVSQNPRHKITKRGQNVTFRCDPISEHNRLYWYRQTLGQGPEFLTYFQNEAQLEKSRLLSDRFSAERPKGSFSTLEIQRTEQGDSAMYLCASRYGNVLTFGAGSRLTVL.

Here the CDR3 reads CASNLTGGELSYEQYF. CDR3 bases: TGTGCCAGCAACCTCACGGGGGGCGAGTTATCATACGAGCAGTACTTC. V gene TRBV9 combines with J gene TRBJ2-7; D might be TRBD2 (7 bases). The germline gives CDR1 SGDLS, CDR2 YYNGEE. The CDR3 is 16 amino acids. V was cut by 6 bases and J by 4 bases, with 23 bases left in between.

This clone has a single count. The chain links TRBV6-5 to TRBJ1-5; possible D gene TRBD1, 6 bases. V was trimmed by 7 bases and J by 0 bases, leaving 13 bases between them. Per germline, CDR1 MNHEY and CDR2 SVGAGI. The CDR3 has 15 amino acids. The DNA of the CDR3 is TGTGCCAGCACCAGCGACAGGAATAGCAATCAGCCCCAGCATTTT. Translating gives CASTSDRNSNQPQHF.

The chain links TRBV2 to TRBJ2-2; possibly TRBD2 for D (7 bases). CDR1 is SNHLY and CDR2 is FYNNEI in the germline V gene. This CDR3 is built from 14 residues. The V end was cut by 6 bases, the J end by 1 base, with 9 bases between. CDR3 bases: TGTGCCAGCAGGGGGGGGCGGAACACCGGGGAGCTGTTTTTT. Translated: CASRGGRNTGELFF.

The rearrangement uses TRBV5-6 and TRBJ1-4, with TRBD1 as a possible D gene (5 bases). CDR3 size: 15 residues. Looked up from germline, CDR1 is SGHDT and CDR2 is YYEEEE. The V gene lost 5 bases and the J gene lost 3 bases, with 14 bases spanning the gap. DNA for the CDR3: TGTGCCAGCAGGCCGAGCGGGACGGCTAATGAAAAACTGTTTTTT. Its translation: CASRPSGTANEKLFF.

The chain is built from TRBV4-1 and TRBJ2-1; 10 bases map to TRBD2. V shed 3 bases and J 4 bases; nucleotides not matched to a gene: 6. The germline CDR1 and CDR2 sequences are MGHRA and YSYEKL. The CDR3 covers 16 residues. The CDR3 DNA follows: TGCGCCAGCAGCCAGGGTCTAGCGGGGGTGTACAATGAGCAGTTCTTC. It is translated as CASSQGLAGVYNEQFF.

V and J are TRBV11-2 and TRBJ2-7; perhaps TRBD2 as D (6 bases). CDR1 and CDR2 from the germline V gene are SGHAT and FQNNGV. Trimming stripped 8 bases from V and 0 bases from J, with 17 bases between. The CDR3 is made up of 15 amino acids. The CDR3 DNA sequence: TGTGCCAGCTTGGAGGAGGGCCGCAACTCCTACGAGCAGTACTTC. It codes for CASLEEGRNSYEQYF. Looking up the rest from reference TRBV11-2 and TRBJ2-7 gives the full variable domain: EAGVAQSPRYKIIEKRQSVAFWCNPISGHATLYWYQQILGQGPKLLIQFQNNGVVDDSQLPKDRFSAERLKGVDSTLKIQPAKLEDSAVYLCASLEEGRNSYEQYFGPGTRLTVT.

The J gene is TRBJ2-7, the V gene TRBV7-9; possible D gene TRBD2, 6 bases. This CDR3 has 15 residues. Per germline, CDR1 SEHNR and CDR2 FQNEAQ (reference sequence). The V gene lost 1 base and the J gene lost 4 bases, with 14 bases spanning the gap. The CDR3 DNA is TGTGCCAGCAGCTTAGTGGGACTCGCCCCTTACGAGCAGTACTTC. Translated: CASSLVGLAPYEQYF.

The chain recombines TRBV9 with TRBJ1-5, with D perhaps TRBD1 (6 bases). Germline values: CDR1 SGDLS, CDR2 YYNGEE. The CDR3 is 15 residues long. The ends were cut back, 4 bases at V and 7 bases at J, with 18 bases in the middle. The chain's CDR3 is CASSLGGDSKQPQHF. Here the CDR3 DNA reads TGTGCCAGCAGCCTAGGGGGGGACTCTAAACAGCCCCAGCATTTT.

The J gene is TRBJ2-4, the V gene TRBV4-3, with 10 bases aligning to TRBD2. The CDR3 loop spans 18 amino acids. CDR1 and CDR2 from the germline V gene are LGHNA and YSLEER. With V trimmed by 5 bases and J by 1 base, 11 bases remained unmatched. CDR3 region: CASSKSLAGVFAKNIQYF. In nucleotides, the CDR3 is TGCGCCAGCAGCAAGTCCCTAGCGGGGGTGTTTGCCAAAAACATTCAGTACTTC.

The chain recombines TRBV4-2 with TRBJ2-5; D is unclear. The CDR3 totals 14 residues. Germline CDR1 is LGHNA and CDR2 is YNFKEQ. Trimming cost V 0 bases and J 2 bases, with 7 bases left between them. Written as DNA, the CDR3 is TGTGCCAGCAGCCAAGAATGGCAGCAAGAGACCCAGTACTTC. Amino acids: CASSQEWQQETQYF.

The genes are TRBV7-2 and TRBJ2-5; D is uncertain. Germline V gene sequence: CDR1 SGHTA, CDR2 FQGNSA. V was trimmed by 6 bases and J by 1 base, leaving 12 bases between them. The length of the CDR3 is 14 residues. The CDR3 DNA sequence: TGTGCCAGCAGGCAAAGAGGTCTCCAAGAGACCCAGTACTTC. It encodes CASRQRGLQETQYF.

This clone was seen a few times. The chain recombines TRBV7-9 with TRBJ2-7; 14 positions match TRBD2. V shed 4 bases, J shed 4 bases, and the junction held 6 bases outside the gene matches. This CDR3 has 16 residues. CDR1 is SEHNR and CDR2 is FQNEAQ in the germline V gene (reference sequence). Written as DNA, the CDR3 is TGTGCCAGCAGCTCGACTAGCGGGAGGGTACAATACGAGCAGTACTTC. Encoded protein: CASSSTSGRVQYEQYF.

The chain recombines TRBV12-5 with TRBJ2-5; D might be TRBD1 (5 bases). The CDR3 has 15 amino acids. Germline CDR1 reads LGHNT; CDR2 reads FRNRAP. Between the trimmed V and J ends, which lost 4 bases and 4 bases, there was a span of 16 bases. CDR3 nucleotides: TGTGCTAGTGGTTCCCCGGGCAGGGAACGAGAGACCCAGTACTTC. Amino acid sequence: CASGSPGRERETQYF.

The chain is built from TRBV27 and TRBJ2-1; no clear D gene. The CDR3 runs 15 residues. The ends were cut back, 6 bases at V and 2 bases at J, with 14 bases in the middle. From germline, CDR1 is MNHEY and CDR2 SMNVEV (reference sequence). The CDR3 region has the DNA TGTGCCAGCAGCCCCGGGTCGTATGCCTACAATGAGCAGTTCTTC. This codes for CASSPGSYAYNEQFF.

The V call is TRBV7-9, the J call TRBJ1-5; D gene uncertain. V shed 1 base and J shed 10 bases, with 8 bases lying between them. The CDR3 is 12 residues long. CDR1 is SEHNR and CDR2 is FQNEAQ in the germline V gene (reference sequence). Here the CDR3 DNA reads TGTGCCAGCAGCTTAGGAGCGGGCCCCCAGCATTTT. Its translation: CASSLGAGPQHF.

The chain combines TRBV7-9 with TRBJ1-1; D not certain. Germline V CDR1 and CDR2: SEHNR, FQNEAQ (reference sequence). V was trimmed by 6 bases and J by 2 bases, leaving 4 bases between them. CDR3 length: 11 residues. CDR3 in amino acids: CASRQNTEAFF. In DNA, the CDR3 is TGTGCCAGCAGACAAAACACTGAAGCTTTCTTT.

The chain is built from TRBV6-4 and TRBJ2-2, with TRBD2 matching 7 bases. The CDR3 runs to 15 residues. V was clipped by 2 bases and J by 3 bases; unmatched bases: 3. Germline lookup yields CDR1 MRHNA and CDR2 SNTAGT. For the CDR3, the DNA is TGTGCCAGCAGTGACAGCGGGGTCGACACCGGGGAGCTGTTTTTT. This sequence encodes CASSDSGVDTGELFF.

The chain uses TRBV2 and TRBJ2-7; possibly TRBD2 for D (5 bases). The CDR3 contains 13 residues. Trimming stripped 6 bases from V and 2 bases from J, with 11 bases between. CDR1 is SNHLY and CDR2 is FYNNEI in the germline V gene. CDR3 amino acids: CASSLEGAYEQYF. The CDR3 coding sequence is TGTGCCAGCAGCCTCGAGGGAGCCTACGAGCAGTACTTC. Full variable domain (rest looked up from reference TRBV2 and TRBJ2-7): EPEVTQTPSHQVTQMGQEVILRCVPISNHLYFYWYRQILGQKVEFLVSFYNNEISEKSEIFDDQFSVERPDGSNFTLKIRSTKLEDSAMYFCASSLEGAYEQYFGPGTRLTVT.

The chain has TRBV13 and TRBJ2-3; D is perhaps TRBD2 (6 bases). This CDR3 comprises 13 residues. From germline, CDR1 is PRHDT and CDR2 FYEKMQ (reference sequence). The V end was cut by 4 bases, the J end by 5 bases, with 10 bases between. The CDR3 spells CASSSLALDTQYF. The CDR3, as DNA: TGTGCCAGCAGCTCTCTAGCGCTAGATACGCAGTATTTT.

V is TRBV5-6 and J is TRBJ2-1; D is perhaps TRBD2 (6 bases). This CDR3 comprises 17 residues. The V gene lost 3 bases and the J gene lost 5 bases, with 21 bases spanning the gap. CDR1 is SGHDT and CDR2 is YYEEEE in the germline V gene. The CDR3 bases are TGTGCCAGCAGCTGGGAGGAGGAGGTCGGCGAGGACAATGAGCAGTTCTTC. Translation gives CASSWEEEVGEDNEQFF.